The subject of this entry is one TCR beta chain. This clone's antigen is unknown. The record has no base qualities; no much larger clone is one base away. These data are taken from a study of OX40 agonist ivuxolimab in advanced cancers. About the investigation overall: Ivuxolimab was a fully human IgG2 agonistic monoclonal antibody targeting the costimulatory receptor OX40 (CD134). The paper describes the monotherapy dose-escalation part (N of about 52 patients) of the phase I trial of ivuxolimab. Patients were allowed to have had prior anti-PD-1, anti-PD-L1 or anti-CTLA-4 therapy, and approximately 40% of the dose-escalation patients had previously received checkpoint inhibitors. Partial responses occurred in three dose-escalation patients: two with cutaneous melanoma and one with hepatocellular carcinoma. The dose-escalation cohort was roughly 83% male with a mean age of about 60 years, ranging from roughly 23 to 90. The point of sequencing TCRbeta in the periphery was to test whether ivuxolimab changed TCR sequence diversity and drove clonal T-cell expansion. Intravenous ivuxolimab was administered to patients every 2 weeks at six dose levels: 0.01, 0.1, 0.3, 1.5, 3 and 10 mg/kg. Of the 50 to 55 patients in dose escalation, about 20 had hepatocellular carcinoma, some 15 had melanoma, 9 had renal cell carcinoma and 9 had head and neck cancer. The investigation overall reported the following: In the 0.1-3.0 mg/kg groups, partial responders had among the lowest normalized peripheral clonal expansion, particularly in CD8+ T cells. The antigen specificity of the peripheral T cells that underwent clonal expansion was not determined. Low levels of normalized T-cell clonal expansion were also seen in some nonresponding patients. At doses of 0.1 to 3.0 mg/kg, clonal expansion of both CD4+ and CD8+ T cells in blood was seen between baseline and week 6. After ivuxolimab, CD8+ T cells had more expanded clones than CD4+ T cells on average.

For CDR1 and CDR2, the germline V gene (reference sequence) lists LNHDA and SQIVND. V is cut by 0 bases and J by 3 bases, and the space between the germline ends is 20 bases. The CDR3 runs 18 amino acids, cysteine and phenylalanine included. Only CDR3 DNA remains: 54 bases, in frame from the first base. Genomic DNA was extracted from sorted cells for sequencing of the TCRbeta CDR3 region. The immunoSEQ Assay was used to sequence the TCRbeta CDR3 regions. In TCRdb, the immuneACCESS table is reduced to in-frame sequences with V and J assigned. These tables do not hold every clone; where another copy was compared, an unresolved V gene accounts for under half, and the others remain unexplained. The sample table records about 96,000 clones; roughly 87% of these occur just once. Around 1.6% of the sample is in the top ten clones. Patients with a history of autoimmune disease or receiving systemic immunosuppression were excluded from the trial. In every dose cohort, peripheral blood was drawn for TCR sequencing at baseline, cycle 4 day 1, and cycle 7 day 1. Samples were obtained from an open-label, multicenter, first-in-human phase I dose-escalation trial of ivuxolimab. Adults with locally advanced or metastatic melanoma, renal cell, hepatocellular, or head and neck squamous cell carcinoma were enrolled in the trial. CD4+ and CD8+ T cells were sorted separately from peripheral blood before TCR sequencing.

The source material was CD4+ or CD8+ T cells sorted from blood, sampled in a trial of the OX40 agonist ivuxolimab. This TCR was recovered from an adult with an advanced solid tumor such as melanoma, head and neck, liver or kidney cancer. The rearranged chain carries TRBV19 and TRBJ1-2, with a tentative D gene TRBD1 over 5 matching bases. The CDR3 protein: CASSIDAQFGTGYYGYTF. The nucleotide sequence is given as TGTGCCAGTAGTATAGACGCACAATTCGGGACGGGGTACTATGGCTACACCTTC. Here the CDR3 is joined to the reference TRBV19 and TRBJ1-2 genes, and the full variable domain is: DGGITQSPKYLFRKEGQNVTLSCEQNLNHDAMYWYRQDPGQGLRLIYYSQIVNDFQKGDIAEGYSVSREKKESFPLTVTSAQKNPTAFYLCASSIDAQFGTGYYGYTFGSGTRLTVV.